This TCR beta chain was recorded in a study of T cell responses to AZD1222 COVID-19 vaccine. Regarding the study as a whole: Females made up more of the donors, who were largely white British, and clonal diversity may have come out too low.

As for this clone: Its antigen is as yet unknown.

Sequencing was performed with immunoSEQ multiplex PCR; in TCRdb, only in-frame clones are kept and a portion is missing. This sample yields 180,000 or so clones, of which about 93% are seen a single time; about 0.64% belongs to the top ten. This sequence was found in an adult in good health. Here the sequenced sample was peripheral blood, taken on day 0 of AZD1222 vaccination.

The CDR3 reads CASSLGVNTDTQYF. The CDR3 DNA sequence: TGTGCCAGCAGCTTGGGCGTGAACACAGATACGCAGTATTTT. The rearrangement links TRBV11-2 to TRBJ2-3; D unclear. This CDR3 has 14 residues. Germline values: CDR1 SGHAT, CDR2 FQNNGV. Trimming took off 3 bases at V and 2 bases at J, with 9 bases between the two ends.